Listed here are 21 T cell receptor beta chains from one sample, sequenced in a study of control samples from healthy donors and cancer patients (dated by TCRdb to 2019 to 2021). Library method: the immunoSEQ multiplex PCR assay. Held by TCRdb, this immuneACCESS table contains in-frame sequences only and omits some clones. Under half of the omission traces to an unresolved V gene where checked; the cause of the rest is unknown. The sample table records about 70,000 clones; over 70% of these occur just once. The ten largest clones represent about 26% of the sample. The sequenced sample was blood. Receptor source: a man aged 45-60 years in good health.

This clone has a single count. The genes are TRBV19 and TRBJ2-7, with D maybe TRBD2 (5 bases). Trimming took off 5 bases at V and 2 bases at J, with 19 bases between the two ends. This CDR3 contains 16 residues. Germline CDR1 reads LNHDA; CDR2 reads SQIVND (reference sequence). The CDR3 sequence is CASSSTSGSSPYEQYF. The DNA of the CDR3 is TGTGCCAGTAGTTCAACCTCGGGGAGCTCGCCCTACGAGCAGTACTTC.

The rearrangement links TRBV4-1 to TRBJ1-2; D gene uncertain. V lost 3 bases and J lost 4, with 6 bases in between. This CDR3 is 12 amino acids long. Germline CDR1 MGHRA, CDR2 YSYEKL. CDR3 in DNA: TGCGCCAGCAGCCACGGGAGCTATGGCTACACCTTC. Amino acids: CASSHGSYGYTF.

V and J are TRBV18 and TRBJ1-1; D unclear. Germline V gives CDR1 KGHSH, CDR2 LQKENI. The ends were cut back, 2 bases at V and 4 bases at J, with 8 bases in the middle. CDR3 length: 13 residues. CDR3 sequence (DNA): TGTGCCAGCTCACCAAGAAGAGGCACTGAAGCTTTCTTT. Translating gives CASSPRRGTEAFF.

CDR3 nucleotide sequence: TGTGCCAGCAGCCCTGGGACCAGAACCACAGATACGCAGTATTTT. Protein: CASSPGTRTTDTQYF. The chain joins TRBV6-2 or TRBV6-3 to TRBJ2-3, with D perhaps given as TRBD1 or TRBD2 (5 bases each). V shed 6 bases and J shed 2 bases, with 15 bases lying between them. There are 15 residues in the CDR3. CDR1 and CDR2 from the germline V gene are MNHEY and SVGEGT.

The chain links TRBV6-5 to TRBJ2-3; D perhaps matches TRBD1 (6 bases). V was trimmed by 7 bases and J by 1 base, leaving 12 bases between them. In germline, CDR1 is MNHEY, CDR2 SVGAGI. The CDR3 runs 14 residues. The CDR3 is CASTQGMRTDTQYF. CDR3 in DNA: TGTGCCAGCACTCAGGGGATGCGCACAGATACGCAGTATTTT.

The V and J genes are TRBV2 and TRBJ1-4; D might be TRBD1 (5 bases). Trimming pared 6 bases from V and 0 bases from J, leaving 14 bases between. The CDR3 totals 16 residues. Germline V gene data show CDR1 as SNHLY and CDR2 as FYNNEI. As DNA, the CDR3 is TGTGCCAGCAGCCAAGCCCCCAGGGCAACTAATGAAAAACTGTTTTTT. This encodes CASSQAPRATNEKLFF.

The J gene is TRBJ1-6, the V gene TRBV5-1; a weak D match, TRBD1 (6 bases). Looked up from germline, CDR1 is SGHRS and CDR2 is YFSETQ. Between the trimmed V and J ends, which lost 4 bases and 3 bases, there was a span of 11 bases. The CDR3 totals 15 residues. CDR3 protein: CASSVTGFYNSPLHF. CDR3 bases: TGCGCCAGCAGCGTGACAGGATTCTATAATTCACCCCTCCACTTT.

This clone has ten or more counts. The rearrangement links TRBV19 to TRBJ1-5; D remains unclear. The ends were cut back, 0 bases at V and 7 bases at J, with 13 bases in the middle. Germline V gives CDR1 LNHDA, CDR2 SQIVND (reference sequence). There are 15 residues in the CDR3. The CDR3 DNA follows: TGTGCCAGTAGTATAGATCGAGAGGGCAGCCAGCCCCAGCATTTT. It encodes CASSIDREGSQPQHF.

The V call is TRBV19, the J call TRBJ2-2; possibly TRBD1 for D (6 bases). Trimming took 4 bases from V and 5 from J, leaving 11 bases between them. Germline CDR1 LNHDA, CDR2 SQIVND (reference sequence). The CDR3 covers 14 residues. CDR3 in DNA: TGTGCCAGTAGTACAGGGGTCCCGACCGGGGAGCTGTTTTTT. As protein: CASSTGVPTGELFF.

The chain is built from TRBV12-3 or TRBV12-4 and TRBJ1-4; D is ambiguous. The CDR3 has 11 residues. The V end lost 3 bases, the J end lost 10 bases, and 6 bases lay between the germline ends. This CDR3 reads CASSFLGKLFF. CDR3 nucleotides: TGTGCCAGCAGTTTCTTAGGAAAACTGTTTTTT.

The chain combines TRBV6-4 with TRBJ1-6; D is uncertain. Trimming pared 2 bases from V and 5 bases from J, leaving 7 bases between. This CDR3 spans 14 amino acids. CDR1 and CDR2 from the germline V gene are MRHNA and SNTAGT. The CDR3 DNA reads TGTGCCAGCAGTGACGGACTCCATAATTCACCCCTCCACTTT. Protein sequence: CASSDGLHNSPLHF.

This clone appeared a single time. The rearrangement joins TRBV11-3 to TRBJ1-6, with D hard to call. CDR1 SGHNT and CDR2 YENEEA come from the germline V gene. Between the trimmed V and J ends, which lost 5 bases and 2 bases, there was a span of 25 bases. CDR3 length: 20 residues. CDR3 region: CASSHPAGVGRRTYNSPLHF. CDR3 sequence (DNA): TGTGCCAGCAGCCACCCCGCGGGTGTCGGGCGAAGGACCTATAATTCACCCCTCCACTTT.

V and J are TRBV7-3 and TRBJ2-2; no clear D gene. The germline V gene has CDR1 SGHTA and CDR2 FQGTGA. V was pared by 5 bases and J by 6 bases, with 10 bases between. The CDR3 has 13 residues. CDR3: CASSVRSPGELFF. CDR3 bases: TGTGCCAGCAGCGTAAGGAGTCCCGGGGAGCTGTTTTTT. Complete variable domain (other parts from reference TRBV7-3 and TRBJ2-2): GAGVSQTPSNKVTEKGKYVELRCDPISGHTALYWYRQSLGQGPEFLIYFQGTGAADDSGLPNDRFFAVRPEGSVSTLKIQRTERGDSAVYLCASSVRSPGELFFGEGSRLTVL.

The CDR3, as DNA: TGCAGTGCTAGTTTACCCCGGGGCGTCGGCAGCAATCAGCCCCAGCATTTT. Its protein product is CSASLPRGVGSNQPQHF. The chain has TRBV20-1 and TRBJ1-5, with D tentatively TRBD1 (5 bases). The V and J ends lost 3 bases and 1 base respectively, with 19 bases between them. From germline, CDR1 is DFQATT and CDR2 SNEGSKA (reference sequence). This CDR3 is built from 17 residues.

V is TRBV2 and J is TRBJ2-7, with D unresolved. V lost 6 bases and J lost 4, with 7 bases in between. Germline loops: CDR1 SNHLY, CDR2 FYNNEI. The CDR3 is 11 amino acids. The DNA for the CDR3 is TGTGCCAGCAGATTTGCATACGAGCAGTACTTC. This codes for CASRFAYEQYF.

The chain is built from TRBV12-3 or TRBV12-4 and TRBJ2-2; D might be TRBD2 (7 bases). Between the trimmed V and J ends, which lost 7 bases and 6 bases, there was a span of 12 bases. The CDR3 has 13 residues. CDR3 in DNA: TGTGCCAGCATCATAGGGGGGGCCGGGGAGCTGTTTTTT. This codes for CASIIGGAGELFF.

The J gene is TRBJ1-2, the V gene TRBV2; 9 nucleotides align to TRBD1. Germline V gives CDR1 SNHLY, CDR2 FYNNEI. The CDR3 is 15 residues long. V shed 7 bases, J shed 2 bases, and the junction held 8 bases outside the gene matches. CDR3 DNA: TGTGCCAGCACCTTTGGACAGGGGTTAAACTATGGCTACACCTTC. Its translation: CASTFGQGLNYGYTF. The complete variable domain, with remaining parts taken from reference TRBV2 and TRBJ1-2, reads EPEVTQTPSHQVTQMGQEVILRCVPISNHLYFYWYRQILGQKVEFLVSFYNNEISEKSEIFDDQFSVERPDGSNFTLKIRSTKLEDSAMYFCASTFGQGLNYGYTFGSGTRLTVV.

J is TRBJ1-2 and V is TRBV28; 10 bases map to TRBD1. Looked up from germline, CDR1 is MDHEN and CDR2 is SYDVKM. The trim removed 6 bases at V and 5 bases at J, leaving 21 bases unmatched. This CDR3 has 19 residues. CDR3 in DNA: TGTGCCAGCAGAACGACAGGGGGCGAGAACCTAAAAAATCGGTATGGCTACACCTTC. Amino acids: CASRTTGGENLKNRYGYTF.

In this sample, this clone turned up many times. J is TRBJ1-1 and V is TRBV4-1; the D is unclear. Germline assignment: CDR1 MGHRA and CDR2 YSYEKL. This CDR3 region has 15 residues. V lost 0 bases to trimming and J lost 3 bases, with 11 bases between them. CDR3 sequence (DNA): TGCGCCAGCAGCCAAGACAACCGACTTTACACTGAAGCTTTCTTT. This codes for CASSQDNRLYTEAFF.

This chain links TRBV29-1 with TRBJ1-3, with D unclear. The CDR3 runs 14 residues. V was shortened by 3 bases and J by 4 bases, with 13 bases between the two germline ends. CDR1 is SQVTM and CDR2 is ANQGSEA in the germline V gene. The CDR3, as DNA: TGCAGCGTTGAGGCTGTCGAGGGAGGAAACACCATATATTTT. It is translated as CSVEAVEGGNTIYF.

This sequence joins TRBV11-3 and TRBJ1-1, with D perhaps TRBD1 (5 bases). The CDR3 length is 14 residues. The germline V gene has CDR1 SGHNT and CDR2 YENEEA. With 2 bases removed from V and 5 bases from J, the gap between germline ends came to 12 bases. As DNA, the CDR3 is TGTGCCAGCAGCTTATATACAGGAGGGACTGAAGCTTTCTTT. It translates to CASSLYTGGTEAFF.